What follows are 16 T cell receptor beta chains derived from one specimen sequenced in a study of graft-versus-host responses after intestinal transplantation listed by TCRdb under 2021. The sample's time point, from its label and the paper: cells obtained before transplantation from donor or recipient. The library was generated by the immunoSEQ multiplex PCR assay. Sourced from immuneACCESS, this table was stored by TCRdb with only in-frame sequences that have V and J called. A share of the clones is absent; for the studies checked, an unresolved V gene accounts for under half, and the remainder has no known explanation. This sample has about 94,000 clones in its table, and roughly 90% of those were observed once. The ten largest clones capture over 0.4% of the sample. Their antigens are not known. The sample in question was unstimulated CD8+ T cells sorted from spleen or lymph node cells, obtained before intestinal transplant. The receptors stem from a human donor who received an intestinal transplant.

Points on this clone: This sample includes further DNA sequences coding for the same CDR3. This chain joins TRBV19 and TRBJ1-1; tentative D call: TRBD1 (6 bases). CDR1 LNHDA and CDR2 SQIVND come from the germline V gene (reference sequence). The V end lost 4 bases, the J end lost 8 bases, and 14 bases lay between the germline ends. The CDR3 consists of 13 residues. This CDR3 reads CASSTMTGAEAFF. CDR3 sequence (DNA): TGTGCCAGTAGTACGATGACAGGAGCCGAAGCTTTCTTT.

The chain joins TRBV6-1 to TRBJ2-7; D is possibly TRBD2 (6 bases). V lost 2 bases to trimming and J lost 0 bases, with 11 bases between them. The CDR3 has 15 amino acids. The V gene's germline CDR1 is MNHNS and CDR2 SASEGT. The CDR3 is CASSEWSSDSYEQYF. The CDR3 DNA sequence: TGTGCCAGCAGTGAATGGTCTAGCGACTCCTACGAGCAGTACTTC.

The gene calls are TRBV11-2 and TRBJ1-3; weak D call: TRBD1 (5 bases). The CDR3 sequence is 13 residues long. Trimming cost V 4 bases and J 14 bases, with 18 bases left between them. Per the germline V gene, CDR1 is SGHAT and CDR2 is FQNNGV. The CDR3 DNA sequence: TGTGCCAGCAGCTCCGCCGGACACCGCGGGGTATATTTT. This codes for CASSSAGHRGVYF.

The J gene is TRBJ2-6, the V gene TRBV5-1; 7 bases are shared with TRBD2. The CDR3 sequence is 17 residues long. The V gene's germline CDR1 is SGHRS and CDR2 YFSETQ. The junction had 7 bases not matched to a gene; V was cut back by 2 bases and J by 2 bases. CDR3 residues: CASSFAGDGTGANVLTF. CDR3 nucleotides: TGCGCCAGCAGCTTTGCGGGAGATGGGACTGGGGCCAACGTCCTGACTTTC.

The V and J genes are TRBV13 and TRBJ2-2; 10 bases map to TRBD2. Germline CDR1 reads PRHDT; CDR2 reads FYEKMQ (reference sequence). V gave up 2 bases and J gave up 3 bases; unmatched junction bases: 9. The CDR3 is 18 amino acids. CDR3 amino acids: CASSLRASGRVDTGELFF. The CDR3 DNA is TGTGCCAGCAGCTTAAGAGCCAGCGGGAGGGTGGACACCGGGGAGCTGTTTTTT. The entire variable domain, with the rest obtained from reference TRBV13 and TRBJ2-2, is as follows: AAGVIQSPRHLIKEKRETATLKCYPIPRHDTVYWYQQGPGQDPQFLISFYEKMQSDKGSIPDRFSAQQFSDYHSELNMSSLELGDSALYFCASSLRASGRVDTGELFFGEGSRLTVL.

J is TRBJ2-7 and V is TRBV29-1; possibly TRBD1 for D (5 bases). V dropped 7 bases and J dropped 3 bases, with 10 bases sitting between them. Germline-derived CDR1 and CDR2 are SQVTM and ANQGSEA. The length of the CDR3 is 11 residues. CDR3 coding DNA: TGCAGCGCCAGGGTGGGCTACGAGCAGTACTTC. Its translation is CSARVGYEQYF.

The V call is TRBV28, the J call TRBJ2-7; 10 bases are a match to TRBD1. CDR3 length equals 13 residues. CDR1 MDHEN and CDR2 SYDVKM come from the germline V gene. J gave up 5 bases and V 10 bases, and 8 bases lay outside the gene matches. The CDR3 nucleotides read TGTGCCACCGAGGGACAGGGGATCGACGAGCAGTACTTC. Protein sequence: CATEGQGIDEQYF.

This clone was observed once. The chain joins TRBV12-5 to TRBJ2-3; tentative D call: TRBD2 (6 bases). Trimming removed 0 bases from V and 3 bases from J, with 19 bases in between. The CDR3 totals 18 residues. The germline V gene has CDR1 LGHNT and CDR2 FRNRAP. The CDR3: CASGLVRSGTYFTDTQYF. The CDR3 DNA reads as TGTGCTAGTGGTTTGGTACGCTCCGGGACTTATTTTACAGATACGCAGTATTTT.

The V gene is TRBV7-3, the J gene TRBJ1-1, with D possibly being TRBD1 (5 bases). Trimming shortened V by 5 bases and J by 7 bases, and 17 bases separated the two germline ends. Germline V gene sequence: CDR1 SGHTA, CDR2 FQGTGA. The CDR3 spans 14 residues. CDR3 in amino acids: CASSPLGGGVEAFF. The CDR3 nucleotides read TGTGCCAGCAGCCCTCTTGGTGGGGGGGTTGAAGCTTTCTTT.

This clone was seen just once. The same CDR3 also results from other DNA sequences found in this sample. The V gene is TRBV19, the J gene TRBJ2-7, with a tentative D call TRBD1 (5 bases). The CDR3 sequence is 14 residues long. From germline, CDR1 is LNHDA and CDR2 SQIVND (reference sequence). Between the trimmed V and J ends, which lost 9 bases and 2 bases, there was a span of 17 bases. The CDR3 coding sequence is TGTGCCAGCAGTGTAAGACAGCGTACCTACGAGCAGTACTTC. Translation gives CASSVRQRTYEQYF.

This chain joins TRBV4-1 and TRBJ2-7; TRBD1 matches 8 bases. The CDR3 is 18 residues long. CDR1 is MGHRA and CDR2 is YSYEKL in the germline V gene. V lost 1 base and J lost 0; bases outside the gene matches: 11. CDR3 sequence reads: CASSQVQTGVFSSYEQYF. DNA for the CDR3: TGCGCCAGCAGCCAAGTTCAGACAGGGGTGTTTAGCTCCTACGAGCAGTACTTC.

The chain links TRBV19 to TRBJ1-6; the D is unclear. The germline V and J ends were trimmed by 5 bases and 10 bases, with 15 bases remaining between them. Germline V gene data show CDR1 as LNHDA and CDR2 as SQIVND (reference sequence). The CDR3 has 14 residues. For the CDR3, the DNA is TGTGCCAGTAGTTATAGCTCGGGGTACTCACCCCTCCACTTT. Translated, it gives CASSYSSGYSPLHF.

The V gene is TRBV6-5, the J gene TRBJ1-4, with D uncertain. The ends were cut back, 2 bases at V and 2 bases at J, with 9 bases in the middle. Germline V gene data show CDR1 as MNHEY and CDR2 as SVGAGI. This CDR3 is built from 15 residues. The CDR3 DNA is TGTGCCAGCAGTTACCGGGTTCCGACTAATGAAAAACTGTTTTTT. It is translated as CASSYRVPTNEKLFF.

Note on this clone: Other DNA sequences within the sample encode an identical CDR3. The genes are TRBV5-8 and TRBJ2-7, with D possibly TRBD1 on 7 matching bases. Germline CDR1 is SGHTS and CDR2 is YDEGEE. The CDR3 has 15 residues. The CDR3 sequence: CASGNPRTGYYEQYF. The CDR3 region has the DNA TGTGCTAGCGGAAACCCCCGGACAGGTTACTACGAGCAGTACTTC.

This chain uses TRBV6-5 with TRBJ1-1; no reliable D call. The germline V and J ends were trimmed by 10 bases and 0 bases, with 9 bases remaining between them. The germline gives CDR1 MNHEY, CDR2 SVGAGI. There are 12 residues in the CDR3. The CDR3 bases are TGTGCCACCGGGAACATGAACACTGAAGCTTTCTTT. Translated: CATGNMNTEAFF.

V and J are TRBV5-4 and TRBJ2-7; 9 nucleotides agree with TRBD2. The CDR3 has 13 residues. The V segment lost 5 bases and the J segment 5 bases; nucleotides outside the gene matches: 5. Germline loops: CDR1 SGHNT, CDR2 YYREEE (reference sequence). This CDR3 reads CASRASGVDEQYF. CDR3 DNA: TGTGCCAGCAGGGCTAGCGGGGTAGACGAGCAGTACTTC.